Sequencing of this T cell receptor (beta chain) was carried out in a study of T cell responses to AZD1222 COVID-19 vaccine. Study-level background: Pooled together were second doses at about 4 or about 12 weeks.

Unmatched junction bases numbered 3, after V lost 10 bases and J lost 0 bases. Looked up from germline, CDR1 is LNHDA and CDR2 is SQIVND (reference sequence). The CDR3 length is 13 residues. Only in-frame clones appear in the TCRdb table, and some are missing; sequencing was by immunoSEQ multiplex PCR. The sample has some 150,000 clones, around nine tenths seen once. This clonotype originated in an adult in good health. The sequences come from peripheral blood, collected on day 0 of AZD1222 vaccination. The V gene is TRBV19, the J gene TRBJ2-1, with 7 bases fitting TRBD2. For the CDR3, the DNA is TGTGCCACGGGGGGAAGCTCCTACAATGAGCAGTTCTTC. It is translated as CATGGSSYNEQFF. Supplemented by reference TRBV19 and TRBJ2-1, the full variable domain reads DGGITQSPKYLFRKEGQNVTLSCEQNLNHDAMYWYRQDPGQGLRLIYYSQIVNDFQKGDIAEGYSVSREKKESFPLTVTSAQKNPTAFYLCATGGSSYNEQFFGPGTRLTVL.